These T cell receptor beta chains were read from a single sample in a study of blood T cells in healthy people across ages. TCRdb re-derived calls from the 5' RACE reads in MiXCR, one entry per CDR3 protein. This sample has under 1,000,000 distinct CDR3 sequences; around 34% occur once, and the top ten carry around 13%. Specimen: blood. The source of these receptors is a man younger than 30 in good health. The CDR3 runs from the conserved cysteine through the conserved F or W.

19	TRBV20-1	TRBJ1-6	CSARDPNRQGASYNSPLHF
17	TRBV5-1	TRBJ2-3	CASSLSPPGTSTDTQYF
15	TRBV9	TRBJ1-4	CASSSGGAGSEKLFF
15	TRBV6-2/TRBV6-3	TRBJ1-1	CASSEPQGRAPEAFF
12	TRBV7-9	TRBJ1-1	CAGDVQNTEAFF
16	TRBV7-3	TRBJ1-2	CATQPFGKGENYGYTF
15	TRBV20-1	TRBJ2-3	CSARESGGATDTQYF
16	TRBV4-2	TRBJ1-2	CASSQGSPGLAYGYTF
16	TRBV14	TRBJ2-3	CASSQDGTGLTDTQYF
14	TRBV12-3/TRBV12-4	TRBJ1-5	CASSPQDSNQPQHF
16	TRBV27	TRBJ2-3	CASSLARGSGTDTQYF
13	TRBV11-2	TRBJ1-2	CASSRGRSYGYTF
14	TRBV4-3	TRBJ2-7	CASSQVMTSYEQYF
17	TRBV6-2/TRBV6-3	TRBJ2-6	CASSHRGRFSGANVLTF
16	TRBV7-2	TRBJ2-3	CASSFRPGEGTDTQYF
14	TRBV5-1	TRBJ2-1	CASSPLDRGNEQFF
14	TRBV6-6	TRBJ1-5	CASNLDRDVQPQHF
16	TRBV5-1	TRBJ2-5	CASSLVQSNPQETQYF
16	TRBV12-3/TRBV12-4	TRBJ2-3	CASINVGSGSTDTQYF
15	TRBV9	TRBJ1-1	CASSPLLGQNTEAFF
17	TRBV12-3/TRBV12-4	TRBJ1-2	CASSRTGGARREYGYTF
17	TRBV6-2/TRBV6-3	TRBJ2-3	CASSRGGLAYGDDTQYF
15	TRBV19	TRBJ2-6	CASSGFGAGANVLTF
14	TRBV6-2/TRBV6-3	TRBJ2-3	CASNRDSLTDTQYF
15	TRBV20-1	TRBJ2-3	CSASWASGGRDTQYF
13	TRBV5-1	TRBJ1-1	CASAPFEDTEAFF
17	TRBV7-9	TRBJ1-5	CASSLAVIKGPNQPQHF
16	TRBV20-1	TRBJ2-3	CSATRIAGAGEDTQYF
13	TRBV7-2	.	CTSSPGQKKTQYF
14	TRBV6-5	TRBJ1-4	CASSYVRQDEKLFF
16	TRBV5-1	TRBJ2-2	CASSLHGGPNTGELFF
16	TRBV27	TRBJ1-5	CASSSSRTGGDQPQHF
13	TRBV12-3/TRBV12-4	TRBJ1-1	CASSLAPDTEAFF
15	TRBV20-1	TRBJ2-3	CSAQLSGGSTDTQYF
16	TRBV20-1	TRBJ2-1	CSARDPGLSSYNEQFF
15	TRBV20-1	TRBJ2-4	CSAPDGRLAKNIQYF
16	TRBV4-3	.	CASSLRIAGSYNEQYF
16	TRBV4-3	TRBJ2-5	CASSQEWRGGPNEQYF
14	TRBV6-5	TRBJ2-3	CASSDQGWTDTQYF
13	TRBV20-1	TRBJ2-2	CSARDQEPGELFF
16	TRBV9	TRBJ2-5	CASSVVGSALQETQYF
18	TRBV12-3/TRBV12-4	TRBJ1-1	CASSLASGTGSLNTEAFF
12	TRBV29-1	.	CSVGAMNYEQYF
11	TRBV10-2	TRBJ2-7	CTSTGSYEQYF
13	TRBV12-3/TRBV12-4	TRBJ1-2	CASSLARWDGYTF
14	TRBV4-3	TRBJ1-1	CAGSQGQALTEAFF
13	TRBV29-1	TRBJ2-1	CSVAGGPRDEQFF
14	TRBV5-1	TRBJ1-1	CASNGGEDMSEAFF
14	TRBV5-5	TRBJ1-2	CASSLNEGNYGYTF
14	TRBV7-2	TRBJ1-1	CASSFEGAPTEAFF
13	TRBV10-2	.	CASSDRTGETQYF
16	TRBV14	TRBJ2-3	CASSHRGGGRTDTQYF
14	TRBV20-1	TRBJ2-2	CSARPGGRSGELFF
21	TRBV20-1	TRBJ1-4	CSARVRPRFWTELPSNEKLFF
15	TRBV12-3/TRBV12-4	TRBJ1-5	CASSFEFGVVQPQHF